Listed here are 21 T cell receptor beta chains from one sample, sequenced in a study of blood T cell repertoires in COVID-19. Clones were sequenced by immunoSEQ multiplex PCR, and TCRdb holds only the in-frame ones, with some missing. The sample has approximately 33,000 clones, about nine tenths seen once. The sequenced material came from peripheral blood. All receptors derive from a man between 65 and 85 years old with acute or convalescent COVID-19.

The chain carries TRBV12-5 and TRBJ2-2, with a tentative D call TRBD2 (5 bases). V was shortened by 5 bases and J by 5 bases, with 9 bases between the two germline ends. This CDR3 comprises 13 residues. Germline-derived CDR1 and CDR2 are LGHNT and FRNRAP. CDR3 in amino acids: CASGIPGTGELFF. The CDR3, as DNA: TGTGCTAGTGGTATCCCGGGAACCGGGGAGCTGTTTTTT.

The V and J genes are TRBV28 and TRBJ2-5; 7 bases align to TRBD2. Germline loops: CDR1 MDHEN, CDR2 SYDVKM. V was pared by 4 bases and J by 5 bases, with 1 base of the junction left unmatched. The CDR3 runs to 12 residues. In DNA, the CDR3 is TGTGCCAGCAGTTGGGGGGGGGAGACCCAGTACTTC. Protein: CASSWGGETQYF.

The chain uses TRBV6-5 and TRBJ2-5; TRBD2 aligns across 8 bases. CDR3 length: 14 residues. Germline CDR1 is MNHEY and CDR2 is SVGAGI. Germline trimming cut 6 bases from V and 7 bases from J; bases unmatched to any gene: 10. The CDR3 region is CASSAGRSGGTQYF. DNA of the CDR3: TGTGCCAGCAGCGCCGGACGGAGCGGGGGGACCCAGTACTTC.

The chain links TRBV10-3 to TRBJ1-2; TRBD1 aligns across 7 bases. The germline V gene encodes CDR1 ENHRY and CDR2 SYGVKD. This CDR3 has 14 residues. Losses at the gene ends were 7 bases for V and 0 bases for J; bases not matched to a gene: 5. Here the CDR3 reads CAIKGTAANYGYTF. The CDR3 nucleotides read TGTGCCATCAAAGGGACAGCCGCTAACTATGGCTACACCTTC.

The chain is built from TRBV6-1 and TRBJ2-1; 7 bases align to TRBD2. With V trimmed by 2 bases and J by 4 bases, 5 bases remained unmatched. The CDR3 is made up of 15 amino acids. Germline CDR1 MNHNS, CDR2 SASEGT. DNA of the CDR3: TGTGCCAGCAGTGAACAGGGAGGGGATTACAATGAGCAGTTCTTC. The encoded protein is CASSEQGGDYNEQFF.

The chain combines TRBV7-2 with TRBJ2-7, with TRBD1 matching 7 bases. With 4 bases clipped from V and 4 bases from J, the junction kept 4 bases outside the gene matches. This CDR3 has 13 amino acids. Germline loops: CDR1 SGHTA, CDR2 FQGNSA. The CDR3 DNA sequence: TGTGCCAGCAGCTCGGACAGGCCTTACGAGCAGTACTTC. This gives the protein CASSSDRPYEQYF.

This rearrangement joins TRBV10-3 to TRBJ1-1; 7 bases are shared with TRBD1. Germline CDR1 and CDR2: ENHRY and SYGVKD. This CDR3 is built from 14 residues. V shed 11 bases, J shed 4 bases, and the junction held 13 bases outside the gene matches. CDR3 DNA: TGTGCCTCGGGGGAGACAGGGACGCGCACTGAAGCTTTCTTT. Its translation: CASGETGTRTEAFF.

The genes are TRBV14 and TRBJ1-1; possibly TRBD1 for D (5 bases). This CDR3 comprises 19 residues. Germline values: CDR1 SGHDN, CDR2 FVKESK. Trimming took 2 bases from V and 4 from J, leaving 26 bases between them. The CDR3 nucleotides read TGTGCCAGCAGCCAATACGAACGAGGGACTGGAGGGAGTCCCACTGAAGCTTTCTTT. This encodes CASSQYERGTGGSPTEAFF.

The V and J genes are TRBV19 and TRBJ2-2; D may be TRBD1 (6 bases). The CDR3 length is 18 residues. V was cut by 3 bases and J by 0 bases, with 17 bases left in between. Germline V gene sequence: CDR1 LNHDA, CDR2 SQIVND (reference sequence). DNA for the CDR3: TGTGCCAGTAGTATTTTCGGCAGGGGCTACTCGAACACCGGGGAGCTGTTTTTT. Translating it yields CASSIFGRGYSNTGELFF.

The chain carries TRBV10-3 and TRBJ1-4, with TRBD1 identical over 7 bases. Germline trimming cut 4 bases from V and 0 bases from J; bases unmatched to any gene: 11. In germline, CDR1 is ENHRY, CDR2 SYGVKD. The CDR3 consists of 18 residues. CDR3 DNA: TGTGCCATCAGTGCGCCGGCAGGGACAGACCCAACTAATGAAAAACTGTTTTTT. Translating it yields CAISAPAGTDPTNEKLFF.

This chain uses TRBV19 with TRBJ2-4, with TRBD1 matching 11 bases. CDR1 and CDR2 from the germline V gene are LNHDA and SQIVND (reference sequence). The CDR3 runs to 14 residues. V lost 8 bases to trimming and J lost 8 bases; unmatched junction nucleotides: 8. CDR3 residues: CASESGTGGDIQYF. CDR3 sequence (DNA): TGTGCCAGTGAATCCGGGACAGGGGGGGACATTCAGTACTTC.

The chain uses TRBV6-5 and TRBJ1-5; TRBD1 agrees at 7 bases. The CDR3 spans 15 residues. The germline CDR1 and CDR2 sequences are MNHEY and SVGAGI. The junction had 4 bases not matched to a gene; V was cut back by 0 bases and J by 5 bases. As DNA, the CDR3 is TGTGCCAGCAGTTACTCGTACAGGGGAGATCAGCCCCAGCATTTT. Amino acid sequence: CASSYSYRGDQPQHF.

This clone was seen only once. The J gene is TRBJ1-5, the V gene TRBV7-9; a possible D gene is TRBD1 (6 bases). CDR3 length equals 16 residues. V lost 7 bases and J 4 bases, leaving 20 bases between the germline ends. The germline V gene encodes CDR1 SEHNR and CDR2 FQNEAQ (reference sequence). The CDR3 is CASTGPGHPGNQPQHF. CDR3 bases: TGTGCCAGCACCGGACCGGGACACCCGGGAAATCAGCCCCAGCATTTT.

The sample holds one count of this clone. The chain carries TRBV29-1 and TRBJ2-3; 10 nucleotides align to TRBD2. The CDR3 length is 18 residues. Losses at the gene ends were 5 bases for V and 4 bases for J; bases not matched to a gene: 18. The germline V gene has CDR1 SQVTM and CDR2 ANQGSEA. Here the CDR3 reads CSVNGAVTSGPGPDTQYF. DNA of the CDR3: TGCAGCGTTAATGGGGCGGTGACTAGCGGGCCGGGCCCAGATACGCAGTATTTT.

This sequence joins TRBV7-8 and TRBJ2-6; 10 bases line up with TRBD1. The CDR3 is made up of 18 amino acids. Germline V lookup: CDR1 SGHVS, CDR2 FQNEAQ. The ends lost 2 bases at V and 0 bases at J; junction bases unmatched: 4. This chain's CDR3 is CASSLRDRGDSGANVLTF. The CDR3 DNA sequence: TGTGCCAGCAGCTTAAGGGACAGGGGAGACTCTGGGGCCAACGTCCTGACTTTC.

This clone was recorded only once. The DNA of the CDR3 is TGCACCAGCAGCCAGACGAGGCCGGATTCTAGCAATCAGCCCCAGCATTTT. Translated: CTSSQTRPDSSNQPQHF. This chain connects TRBV1 to TRBJ1-5. TRBV1 is shown as a pseudogene. CDR3 length equals 17 residues.

V usage is TRBV5-1 and J usage is TRBJ2-7, with TRBD1 identical over 7 bases. The V segment lost 1 base and the J segment 5 bases; nucleotides outside the gene matches: 6. CDR3 length equals 14 residues. Germline CDR1 SGHRS, CDR2 YFSETQ. The CDR3 DNA follows: TGCGCCAGCAGCTTGAGACAGGGATGGAACGAGCAGTACTTC. Residues: CASSLRQGWNEQYF.

This rearrangement joins TRBV6-5 to TRBJ2-7; 8 bases align to TRBD2. The V segment lost 6 bases and the J segment 5 bases; nucleotides outside the gene matches: 9. The CDR3 length is 14 residues. Germline V CDR1 and CDR2: MNHEY, SVGAGI. The CDR3 spells CASRATGGPNEQYF. CDR3 DNA sequence: TGTGCCAGCAGGGCGACGGGAGGGCCTAACGAGCAGTACTTC.

The chain carries TRBV25-1 and TRBJ1-1; TRBD1 matches at 9 bases. This CDR3 has 16 residues. The germline V gene encodes CDR1 MGHDK and CDR2 SYGVNS. V shed 1 base and J 3 bases; nucleotides not matched to a gene: 6. CDR3 sequence reads: CASSESHRGRDTEAFF. The CDR3 DNA sequence: TGTGCCAGCAGTGAATCCCACAGGGGGCGAGACACTGAAGCTTTCTTT.

The rearrangement uses TRBV19 and TRBJ2-2; 7 bases fit TRBD2. The germline gives CDR1 LNHDA, CDR2 SQIVND (reference sequence). The CDR3 runs to 14 residues. With 10 bases clipped from V and 5 bases from J, the junction kept 10 bases outside the gene matches. The CDR3 coding sequence is TGTGCCACTAGGATGAGGCGGGAGACCGGGGAGCTGTTTTTT. This translates into CATRMRRETGELFF.

V and J are TRBV6-5 and TRBJ1-1; D unclear. Germline CDR1 reads MNHEY; CDR2 reads SVGAGI. The ends were cut back, 4 bases at V and 2 bases at J, with 8 bases in the middle. The CDR3 extends over 13 amino acids. This chain's CDR3 is CASSLDLNTEAFF. CDR3 nucleotides: TGTGCCAGCAGTTTAGATTTAAACACTGAAGCTTTCTTT.